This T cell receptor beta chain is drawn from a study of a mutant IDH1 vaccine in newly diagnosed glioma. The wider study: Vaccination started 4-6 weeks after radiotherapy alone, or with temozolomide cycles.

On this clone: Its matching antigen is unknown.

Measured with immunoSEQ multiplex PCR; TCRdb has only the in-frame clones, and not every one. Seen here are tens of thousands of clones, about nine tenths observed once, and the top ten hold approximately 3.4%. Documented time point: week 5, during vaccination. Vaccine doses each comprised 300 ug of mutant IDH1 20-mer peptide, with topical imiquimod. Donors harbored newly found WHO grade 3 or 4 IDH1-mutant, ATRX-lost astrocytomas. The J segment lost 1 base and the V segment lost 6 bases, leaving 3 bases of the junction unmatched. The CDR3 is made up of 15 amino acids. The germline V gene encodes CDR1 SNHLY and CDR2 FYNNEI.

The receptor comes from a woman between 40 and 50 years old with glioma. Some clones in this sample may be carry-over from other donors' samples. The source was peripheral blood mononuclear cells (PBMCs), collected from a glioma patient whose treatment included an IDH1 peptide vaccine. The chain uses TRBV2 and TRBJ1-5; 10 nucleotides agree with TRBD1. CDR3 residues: CASRTGGNSNQPQHF. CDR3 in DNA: TGTGCCAGCAGGACAGGGGGCAACAGCAATCAGCCCCAGCATTTT. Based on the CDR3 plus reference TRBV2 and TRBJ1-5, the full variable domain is EPEVTQTPSHQVTQMGQEVILRCVPISNHLYFYWYRQILGQKVEFLVSFYNNEISEKSEIFDDQFSVERPDGSNFTLKIRSTKLEDSAMYFCASRTGGNSNQPQHFGDGTRLSIL.